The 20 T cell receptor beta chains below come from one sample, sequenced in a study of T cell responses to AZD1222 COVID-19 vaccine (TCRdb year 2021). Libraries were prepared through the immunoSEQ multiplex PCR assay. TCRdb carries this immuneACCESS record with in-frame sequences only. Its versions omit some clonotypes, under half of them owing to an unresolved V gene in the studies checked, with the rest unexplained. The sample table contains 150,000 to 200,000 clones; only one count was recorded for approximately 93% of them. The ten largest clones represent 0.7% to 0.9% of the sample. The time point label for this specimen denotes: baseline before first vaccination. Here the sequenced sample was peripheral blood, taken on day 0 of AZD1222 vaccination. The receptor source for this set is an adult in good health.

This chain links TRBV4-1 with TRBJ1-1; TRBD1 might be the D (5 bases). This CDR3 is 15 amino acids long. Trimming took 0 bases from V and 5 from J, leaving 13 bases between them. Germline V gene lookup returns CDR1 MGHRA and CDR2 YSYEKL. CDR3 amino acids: CASSQEWEGRTEAFF. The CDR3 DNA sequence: TGCGCCAGCAGCCAAGAATGGGAGGGGAGGACTGAAGCTTTCTTT.

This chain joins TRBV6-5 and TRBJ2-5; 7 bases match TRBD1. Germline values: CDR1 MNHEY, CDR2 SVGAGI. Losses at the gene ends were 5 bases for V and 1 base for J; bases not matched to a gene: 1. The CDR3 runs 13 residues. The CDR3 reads CASSRDSQETQYF. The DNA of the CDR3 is TGTGCCAGCAGTAGGGACAGCCAAGAGACCCAGTACTTC.

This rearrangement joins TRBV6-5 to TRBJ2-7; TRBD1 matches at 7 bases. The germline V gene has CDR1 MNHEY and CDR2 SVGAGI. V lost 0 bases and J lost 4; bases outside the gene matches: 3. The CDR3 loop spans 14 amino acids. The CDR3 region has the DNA TGTGCCAGCAGTTACTCGTACAGGGGTTACGAGCAGTACTTC. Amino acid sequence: CASSYSYRGYEQYF.

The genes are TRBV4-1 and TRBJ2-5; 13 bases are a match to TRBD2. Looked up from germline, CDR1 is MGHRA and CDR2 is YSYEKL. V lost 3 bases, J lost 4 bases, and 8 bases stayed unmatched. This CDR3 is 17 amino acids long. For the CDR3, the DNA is TGCGCCAGCAGCCACCCGACTAGCGGGGGGCCCAGAGAGACCCAGTACTTC. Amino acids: CASSHPTSGGPRETQYF.

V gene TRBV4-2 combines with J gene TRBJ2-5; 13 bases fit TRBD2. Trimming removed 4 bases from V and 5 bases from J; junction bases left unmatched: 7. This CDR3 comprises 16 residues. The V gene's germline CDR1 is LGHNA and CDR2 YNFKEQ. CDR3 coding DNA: TGTGCCAGCAGCCCCCAAACTAGCGGGGGGGCCGAGACCCAGTACTTC. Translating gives CASSPQTSGGAETQYF.

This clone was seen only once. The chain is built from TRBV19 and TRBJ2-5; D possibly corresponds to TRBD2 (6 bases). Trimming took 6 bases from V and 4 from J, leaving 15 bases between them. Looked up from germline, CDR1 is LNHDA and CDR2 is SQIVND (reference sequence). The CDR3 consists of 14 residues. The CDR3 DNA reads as TGTGCCAGTAGCGGGGGTGGACTGGCAGAGACCCAGTACTTC. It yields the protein CASSGGGLAETQYF.

The CDR3 here is CASSVVRQPQHF. The CDR3 DNA is TGTGCCAGCAGTGTAGTTCGACAGCCCCAGCATTTT. The chain joins TRBV6-1 to TRBJ1-5; D unresolved. This CDR3 is 12 amino acids long. Trimming left V 4 bases short and J 7 bases short, with 8 bases between. The V gene's germline CDR1 is MNHNS and CDR2 SASEGT.

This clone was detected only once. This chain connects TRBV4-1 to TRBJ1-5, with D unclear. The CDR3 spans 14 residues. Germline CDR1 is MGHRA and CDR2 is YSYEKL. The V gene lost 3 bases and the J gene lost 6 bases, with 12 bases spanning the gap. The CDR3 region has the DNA TGCGCCAGCAGCCAGGGTATTGGTTTTCAGCCCCAGCATTTT. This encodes CASSQGIGFQPQHF.

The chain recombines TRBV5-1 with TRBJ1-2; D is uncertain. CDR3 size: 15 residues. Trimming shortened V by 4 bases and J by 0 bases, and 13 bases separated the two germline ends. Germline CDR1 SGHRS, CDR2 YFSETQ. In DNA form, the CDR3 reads TGCGCCAGCAGCACGAGGACCGATGCTAACTATGGCTACACCTTC. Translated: CASSTRTDANYGYTF.

The CDR3 DNA is TGTGCCAGCAGCGTAGGCAGGGCGGCCGGGGAGCTGTTTTTT. Residues: CASSVGRAAGELFF. The V and J genes are TRBV9 and TRBJ2-2; weak D call: TRBD1 (5 bases). Deletions cut 0 bases from V and 6 bases from J, with 9 bases between. The CDR3 totals 14 residues. CDR1 and CDR2 from the germline V gene are SGDLS and YYNGEE.

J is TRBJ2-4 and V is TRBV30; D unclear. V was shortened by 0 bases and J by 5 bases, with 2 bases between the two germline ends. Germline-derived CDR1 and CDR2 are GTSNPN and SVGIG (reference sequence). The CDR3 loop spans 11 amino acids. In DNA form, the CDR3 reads TGTGCCTGGAGTGTTCAAAACATTCAGTACTTC. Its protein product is CAWSVQNIQYF.

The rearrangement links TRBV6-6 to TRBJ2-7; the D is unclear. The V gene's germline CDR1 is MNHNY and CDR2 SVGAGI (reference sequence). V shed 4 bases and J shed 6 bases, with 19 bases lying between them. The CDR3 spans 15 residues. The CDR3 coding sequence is TGTGCCAGCAGTTCGCAGACGCTGGTCCCTTCCGAGCAGTACTTC. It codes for CASSSQTLVPSEQYF.

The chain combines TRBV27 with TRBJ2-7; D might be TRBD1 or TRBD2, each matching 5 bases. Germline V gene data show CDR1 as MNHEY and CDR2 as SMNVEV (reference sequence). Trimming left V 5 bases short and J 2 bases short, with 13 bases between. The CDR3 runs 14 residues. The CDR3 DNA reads TGTGCCAGCAGTCCGCTGGGGGAGACCTACGAGCAGTACTTC. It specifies CASSPLGETYEQYF.

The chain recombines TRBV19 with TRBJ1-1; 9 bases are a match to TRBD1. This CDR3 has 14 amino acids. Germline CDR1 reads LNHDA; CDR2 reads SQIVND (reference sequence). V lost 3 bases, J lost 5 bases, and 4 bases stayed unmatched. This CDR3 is CASSIWTGETEAFF. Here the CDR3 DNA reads TGTGCCAGTAGTATTTGGACAGGGGAGACTGAAGCTTTCTTT. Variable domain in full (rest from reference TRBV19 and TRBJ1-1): DGGITQSPKYLFRKEGQNVTLSCEQNLNHDAMYWYRQDPGQGLRLIYYSQIVNDFQKGDIAEGYSVSREKKESFPLTVTSAQKNPTAFYLCASSIWTGETEAFFGQGTRLTVV.

In DNA form, the CDR3 reads TGTGCCAGCAGCTTAACCCCCCGGACAGGGGGCGCTGAAAACACCATATATTTT. Protein sequence: CASSLTPRTGGAENTIYF. The gene calls are TRBV11-2 and TRBJ1-3, with TRBD1 identical over 11 bases. J gave up 6 bases and V 2 bases, and 12 bases lay outside the gene matches. CDR3 length: 18 amino acids. Germline-derived CDR1 and CDR2 are SGHAT and FQNNGV.

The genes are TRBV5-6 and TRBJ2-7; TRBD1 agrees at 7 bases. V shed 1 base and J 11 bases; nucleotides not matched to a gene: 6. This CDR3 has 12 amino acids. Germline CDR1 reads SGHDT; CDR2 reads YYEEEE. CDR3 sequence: CASSLYETGKYF. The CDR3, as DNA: TGTGCCAGCAGCTTGTACGAGACAGGGAAGTACTTC.

The chain's CDR3 is CASSLGTASTDTQYF. In DNA form, the CDR3 reads TGTGCCAGCAGCCTCGGGACGGCAAGCACAGATACGCAGTATTTT. The chain combines TRBV5-6 with TRBJ2-3, with D possibly being TRBD1 or TRBD2 (5 bases each). The CDR3 length is 15 residues. V lost 4 bases and J 0 bases, leaving 12 bases between the germline ends. Germline lookup yields CDR1 SGHDT and CDR2 YYEEEE.

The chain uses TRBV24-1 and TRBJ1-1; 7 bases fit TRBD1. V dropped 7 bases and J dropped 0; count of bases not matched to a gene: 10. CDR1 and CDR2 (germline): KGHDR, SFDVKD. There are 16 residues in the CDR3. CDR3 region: CATRTDRDQLNTEAFF. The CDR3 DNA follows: TGTGCCACCAGAACCGACAGGGACCAATTGAACACTGAAGCTTTCTTT.

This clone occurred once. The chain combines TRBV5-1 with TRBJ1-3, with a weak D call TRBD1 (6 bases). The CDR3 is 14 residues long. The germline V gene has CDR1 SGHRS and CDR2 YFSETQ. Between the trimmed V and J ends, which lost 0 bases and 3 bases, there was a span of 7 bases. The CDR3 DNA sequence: TGCGCCAGCAGCTTGGAACAGGGTGGAAACACCATATATTTT. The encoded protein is CASSLEQGGNTIYF.

CDR3 DNA: TGTGCCAGCTCACCACTACCGTCAGGGGGCAATGAGCAGTTCTTC. It codes for CASSPLPSGGNEQFF. The chain employs TRBV18 and TRBJ2-1; TRBD1 aligns across 7 bases. V shed 1 base, J shed 6 bases, and the junction held 6 bases outside the gene matches. Germline V gives CDR1 KGHSH, CDR2 LQKENI. The CDR3 runs to 15 residues.